These 24 T cell receptor beta chains originate from one sample sequenced in a study of blood T cell repertoires in COVID-19 (dated by TCRdb to 2019 to 2021). Preparation of the library involved the immunoSEQ multiplex PCR assay. The clones in this table, taken by TCRdb from immuneACCESS, are in-frame only. Not every clone is retained; where verified, under half of the shortfall comes from an unresolved V gene, and the cause of the rest is unknown. Within this sample are about 81,000 clones, with roughly nine tenths of them counted one time only. Of the sample, about 2% falls within the top ten clones. The sequenced material came from peripheral blood. The receptors originated from a woman aged 50 to 60 in a cohort sampled during active COVID-19.

V is TRBV6-1 and J is TRBJ1-4; D perhaps matches TRBD1 (6 bases). CDR3 length equals 15 residues. Germline V lookup: CDR1 MNHNS, CDR2 SASEGT. The germline V and J ends were trimmed by 3 bases and 8 bases, with 16 bases remaining between them. The CDR3 DNA is TGTGCCAGCAGTGACCCTGTGATGACAGGCGAAAAACTGTTTTTT. It codes for CASSDPVMTGEKLFF.

The chain combines TRBV18 with TRBJ1-3; TRBD1 agrees at 10 bases. V was clipped by 3 bases and J by 1 base; unmatched bases: 0. The CDR3 length is 15 residues. Germline CDR1 and CDR2: KGHSH and LQKENI. The DNA of the CDR3 is TGTGCCAGCTCACCGGGACAGGGGTCTGGAAACACCATATATTTT. It encodes CASSPGQGSGNTIYF.

V and J are TRBV9 and TRBJ2-3, with 9 bases lining up with TRBD2. V was pared by 4 bases and J by 3 bases, with 12 bases of the junction left unmatched. The CDR3 spans 17 residues. Germline CDR1 is SGDLS and CDR2 is YYNGEE. The CDR3 loop reads CASSKLVAGVGTDTQYF. The DNA of the CDR3 is TGTGCCAGCAGCAAACTAGTAGCGGGAGTAGGTACAGATACGCAGTATTTT.

The rearrangement joins TRBV4-1 to TRBJ2-1; D is possibly TRBD2 (6 bases). Trimming removed 4 bases at V and 4 bases at J, with 11 bases between. Germline values: CDR1 MGHRA, CDR2 YSYEKL. CDR3 length equals 14 residues. CDR3 in amino acids: CASSRTGGYNEQFF. In nucleotides, the CDR3 is TGCGCCAGCAGCCGGACTGGGGGGTACAATGAGCAGTTCTTC.

This clone was seen more than once but under ten times. This sequence joins TRBV19 and TRBJ1-2; TRBD1 might be the D (5 bases). The CDR3 has 13 residues. The V end was cut by 2 bases, the J end by 6 bases, with 10 bases between. CDR1 and CDR2 from the germline V gene are LNHDA and SQIVND (reference sequence). The CDR3: CASSIISRDGYTF. The CDR3 region has the DNA TGTGCCAGTAGTATAATTTCCAGGGATGGCTACACCTTC.

The chain links TRBV5-1 to TRBJ2-5; the D gene is possibly TRBD2 (6 bases). Germline assignment: CDR1 SGHRS and CDR2 YFSETQ. The CDR3 runs to 16 residues. Trimming removed 0 bases at V and 4 bases at J, with 16 bases between. CDR3 amino acids: CASSLAPWSGVETQYF. The DNA of the CDR3 is TGCGCCAGCAGCTTGGCCCCTTGGTCGGGGGTAGAGACCCAGTACTTC.

V is TRBV6-5 and J is TRBJ2-5, with a weak D call TRBD1 (7 bases). Trimming cost V 7 bases and J 5 bases, with 20 bases left between them. The CDR3 consists of 15 residues. Per germline, CDR1 MNHEY and CDR2 SVGAGI. The DNA of the CDR3 is TGTGCCAGCACCGACAGGGCCCGCGGGATGGAGACCCAGTACTTC. Translating it yields CASTDRARGMETQYF.

The chain carries TRBV5-1 and TRBJ2-1, with TRBD2 identical over 14 bases. The length of the CDR3 is 17 residues. After removal of 0 bases from V and 7 bases from J, the junction contained 6 bases not matched to a gene. The germline gives CDR1 SGHRS, CDR2 YFSETQ. CDR3 bases: TGCGCCAGCAGCTTGGACCCGGGACTAGCGGGAGTTAATGAGCAGTTCTTC. Translation gives CASSLDPGLAGVNEQFF.

The chain combines TRBV5-1 with TRBJ1-1; D gene ambiguous. CDR1 SGHRS and CDR2 YFSETQ come from the germline V gene. The CDR3 is made up of 13 amino acids. V shed 0 bases and J shed 11 bases, with 14 bases lying between them. The CDR3 sequence: CASSLGGRSMAFF. The DNA for the CDR3 is TGCGCCAGCAGCTTGGGAGGCCGTTCAATGGCTTTCTTT.

The chain has TRBV15 and TRBJ1-4; D is possibly TRBD1 (6 bases). Germline CDR1 reads LNHNV; CDR2 reads YYDKDF (reference sequence). This CDR3 region has 16 residues. V lost 2 bases and J 6 bases, leaving 16 bases between the germline ends. DNA for the CDR3: TGTGCCACCAGCAGATCTATACAGGGTTGGGATGAAAAACTGTTTTTT. Residues: CATSRSIQGWDEKLFF.

The chain links TRBV7-3 to TRBJ1-5; 7 nucleotides line up with TRBD1. This CDR3 has 16 residues. Germline CDR1 and CDR2: SGHTA and FQGTGA. J lost 3 bases, V lost 1 base, and 6 bases had no gene match. The CDR3 loop is CASSLKGDRVNQPQHF. In DNA, the CDR3 is TGTGCCAGCAGCTTAAAGGGAGACAGGGTCAATCAGCCCCAGCATTTT.

A remark on this clone: One end of the junction fails to match germline, which may point to a read error. The chain is built from TRBV7-7 and TRBJ2-1; TRBD2 agrees at 9 bases. Germline values: CDR1 SSHAT, CDR2 FNYEAQ (reference sequence). The CDR3 is 16 amino acids. This CDR3 is CASSSVAGASYNEQFF. Here the CDR3 DNA reads TGTGCTAGCAGCTCGGTAGCGGGAGCCTCCTACAATGAGCAGTTCTTC.

The chain employs TRBV2 and TRBJ2-1; 9 bases match TRBD1. This CDR3 region has 14 residues. Germline assignment: CDR1 SNHLY and CDR2 FYNNEI. With V trimmed by 6 bases and J by 7 bases, 7 bases remained unmatched. This CDR3 reads CASRPGQGINEQFF. The CDR3 nucleotides are TGTGCCAGCAGACCGGGACAGGGAATTAATGAGCAGTTCTTC.

The CDR3 coding sequence is TGTGCCAGCACCCCCCTGGAGTACGGCAATGATGAGCAGTTCTTC. Translated: CASTPLEYGNDEQFF. The rearrangement links TRBV9 to TRBJ2-1; no definite D call. In germline, CDR1 is SGDLS, CDR2 YYNGEE. There are 15 residues in the CDR3. The V end lost 6 bases, the J end lost 8 bases, and 21 bases lay between the germline ends.

The V gene is TRBV7-9, the J gene TRBJ2-7; 7 nucleotides match TRBD1. This CDR3 comprises 13 residues. The trim removed 4 bases at V and 6 bases at J, leaving 6 bases unmatched. Germline V gene lookup returns CDR1 SEHNR and CDR2 FQNEAQ (reference sequence). The CDR3 DNA sequence: TGTGCCAGCAGCTCGAGACAGGGTGCCGAGCAGTACTTC. This codes for CASSSRQGAEQYF.

The genes are TRBV3-1 (or the pseudogene TRBV3-2) and TRBJ1-1, with D perhaps TRBD1 (5 bases). Germline loops: CDR1 LGHDT, CDR2 YNNKEL (reference sequence). With 0 bases removed from V and 1 base from J, the gap between germline ends came to 15 bases. The CDR3 is 17 residues long. The CDR3 coding sequence is TGTGCCAGCAGCCAAGAGTTCGGGGGGTGGAAGAACACTGAAGCTTTCTTT. Protein sequence: CASSQEFGGWKNTEAFF.

The rearrangement links TRBV30 to TRBJ2-1; D remains ambiguous. Germline lookup yields CDR1 GTSNPN and CDR2 SVGIG (reference sequence). V lost 6 bases to trimming and J lost 7 bases, with 16 bases between them. This CDR3 contains 13 residues. The CDR3 sequence: CACHDDAENEQFF. Written as DNA, the CDR3 is TGTGCCTGTCACGACGATGCGGAGAATGAGCAGTTCTTC.

The V call is TRBV23-1, the J call TRBJ1-1; TRBD1 matches 10 bases. TRBV23-1 is placed among ORFs of uncertain function. The V gene end was trimmed by 3 bases and the J gene end by 4 bases; junction bases not matched to a gene: 14. The CDR3 spans 18 residues. The DNA for the CDR3 is TGCGCCAGCAGTCAGCAATCCCGACAGGGGGCGGGTGGCACTGAAGCTTTCTTT. It codes for CASSQQSRQGAGGTEAFF.

V usage is TRBV6-5 and J usage is TRBJ1-1; TRBD1 agrees at 10 bases. The CDR3 is made up of 15 amino acids. The germline V gene encodes CDR1 MNHEY and CDR2 SVGAGI. After removal of 2 bases from V and 11 bases from J, the junction contained 11 bases not matched to a gene. The CDR3 reads CASSYNSRSDRGAFF. CDR3 in DNA: TGTGCCAGCAGTTACAATAGCCGTTCGGACAGGGGGGCTTTCTTT.

This sequence joins TRBV3-1 (or the pseudogene TRBV3-2) and TRBJ2-7; weak D call: TRBD2 (5 bases). This CDR3 spans 14 amino acids. The germline V gene encodes CDR1 LGHDT and CDR2 YNNKEL (reference sequence). Deletions cut 4 bases from V and 6 bases from J, with 16 bases between. In DNA, the CDR3 is TGTGCCAGCAGCCTGGGATTAGCGACCTCCGAGCAGTACTTC. It is translated as CASSLGLATSEQYF.

The chain is built from TRBV2 and TRBJ1-2; D is uncertain. The CDR3 contains 13 residues. Between the trimmed V and J ends, which lost 8 bases and 5 bases, there was a span of 15 bases. Per the germline V gene, CDR1 is SNHLY and CDR2 is FYNNEI. The chain's CDR3 is CASRDVSIYGYTF. The CDR3 DNA sequence: TGTGCCAGCCGAGATGTGTCTATATATGGCTACACCTTC. The full variable domain, its missing parts supplied by reference TRBV2 and TRBJ1-2, is EPEVTQTPSHQVTQMGQEVILRCVPISNHLYFYWYRQILGQKVEFLVSFYNNEISEKSEIFDDQFSVERPDGSNFTLKIRSTKLEDSAMYFCASRDVSIYGYTFGSGTRLTVV.

The rearrangement joins TRBV25-1 to TRBJ2-3; 8 bases match TRBD2. CDR1 and CDR2 from the germline V gene are MGHDK and SYGVNS. The trim removed 3 bases at V and 3 bases at J, leaving 5 bases unmatched. CDR3 length equals 15 residues. The CDR3 sequence: CASSDLSGITDTQYF. For the CDR3, the DNA is TGTGCCAGCAGTGACCTTAGCGGGATAACAGATACGCAGTATTTT.

The CDR3: CASSQSTGGYTEAFF. The CDR3 nucleotides are TGTGCCAGCAGCCAATCGACAGGGGGCTACACTGAAGCTTTCTTT. The chain couples TRBV3-1 (or the pseudogene TRBV3-2) to TRBJ1-1; TRBD1 aligns across 10 bases. The germline V gene has CDR1 LGHDT and CDR2 YNNKEL (reference sequence). V gave up 2 bases and J gave up 3 bases; unmatched junction bases: 3. The CDR3 is 15 residues long.

The rearrangement links TRBV19 to TRBJ1-4; no definite D call. Germline values: CDR1 LNHDA, CDR2 SQIVND (reference sequence). The CDR3 spans 13 residues. The V and J ends lost 8 bases and 5 bases respectively, with 12 bases between them. In nucleotides, the CDR3 is TGTGCCAGTCAGCGCAGCAGAAATGAAAAACTGTTTTTT. It specifies CASQRSRNEKLFF.